This T cell receptor (beta chain) was profiled in a study of cytomegalovirus exposure and HLA in healthy donors. Study findings and constraints: According to a later analysis, most TCR beta chains associated with CMV appeared HLA-restricted.

The PCR used 60 Vbeta and 13 Jbeta primers. Measured with immunoSEQ multiplex PCR; TCRdb has only the in-frame clones, and not every one. The data show roughly 66,000 clones, around three quarters seen once. Germline assignment: CDR1 SEHNR and CDR2 FQNEAQ (reference sequence). V was cut by 5 bases and J by 7 bases, with 15 bases left in between. The CDR3 length is 14 residues. This clone ranks as medium-sized. Its target is unknown. This rearrangement joins TRBV7-9 to TRBJ2-4; D is ambiguous. The source of this sequence is a man in his fifties in good health and CMV-seronegative. The sample comprised PBMCs. CDR3 in amino acids: CASSPLEKRNIQYF. The CDR3 coding sequence is TGTGCCAGCAGCCCCCTTGAAAAGAGGAACATTCAGTACTTC. The full variable domain, its missing parts supplied by reference TRBV7-9 and TRBJ2-4, is DTGVSQNPRHKITKRGQNVTFRCDPISEHNRLYWYRQTLGQGPEFLTYFQNEAQLEKSRLLSDRFSAERPKGSFSTLEIQRTEQGDSAMYLCASSPLEKRNIQYFGAGTRLSVL.